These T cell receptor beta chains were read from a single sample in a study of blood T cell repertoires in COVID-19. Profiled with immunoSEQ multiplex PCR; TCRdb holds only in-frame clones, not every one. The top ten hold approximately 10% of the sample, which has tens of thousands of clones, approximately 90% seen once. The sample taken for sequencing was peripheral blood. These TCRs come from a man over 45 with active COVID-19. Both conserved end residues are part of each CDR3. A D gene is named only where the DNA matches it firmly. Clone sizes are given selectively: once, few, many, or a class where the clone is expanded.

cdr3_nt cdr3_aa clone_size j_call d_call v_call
TGTGCCAGCAGCCCGAAGGCCGGGCAGGGGGCCTACGAGCAGTACTTC CASSPKAGQGAYEQYF - TRBJ2-7 TRBD1 TRBV7-9
TGTGCCAGCAGCTTAGAAGCGGTGCGGGACATTCAGTACTTC CASSLEAVRDIQYF - TRBJ2-4 - TRBV7-9
TGTGCCAGTAGTATGCGGGAAAGCACAGATACGCAGTATTTT CASSMRESTDTQYF - TRBJ2-3 - TRBV19
TGTGCCAGCAGGCCGGGACAGGGCCTTGGCTACACCTTC CASRPGQGLGYTF - TRBJ1-2 TRBD1 TRBV6-5
TGTGCCAGTAGCCGAGTGGGGACCGGGACAGGGGCCCGATACGAGCAGTACTTC CASSRVGTGTGARYEQYF - TRBJ2-7 TRBD1 TRBV19
TGTGCCAGCAGCCATACAGGGGACCAAGAGACCCAGTACTTC CASSHTGDQETQYF - TRBJ2-5 TRBD1 TRBV9
TGTGCCAGCAGCTTAAATGGGGGGGGCGAGTCGAACACCGGGGAGCTGTTTTTT CASSLNGGGESNTGELFF - TRBJ2-2 - TRBV7-2
TGTGCCAGCAGCTTAGTCCCCGGGGGTGGGGAGCCCCAGCATTTT CASSLVPGGGEPQHF - TRBJ1-5 - TRBV7-2
TGTGCCACCAGGGGCTCGGGGGGGATCAACACTGAAGCTTTCTTT CATRGSGGINTEAFF once TRBJ1-1 - TRBV24-1
TGTGCCAGTAGTATAGACCCCGACAGGGCTGGGGCCAACGTCCTGACTTTC CASSIDPDRAGANVLTF - TRBJ2-6 TRBD1 TRBV19
TGTGCCAGCAGCTTATACAGGGACGGGGAGCTGTTTTTT CASSLYRDGELFF - TRBJ2-2 - TRBV7-3
TGTGCCAGCAGCGTCCGGGACAGAAGCACAGATACGCAGTATTTT CASSVRDRSTDTQYF - TRBJ2-3 TRBD1 TRBV9
TGTGCCAGCAGAGCACTAGCGGGACTGGAGACCCAGTACTTC CASRALAGLETQYF once TRBJ2-5 TRBD2 TRBV3-1/TRBV3-2
TGTGCCAGCAGCTTAGCCCACCCTCTTCAGGCCCAGTACTTC CASSLAHPLQAQYF - TRBJ2-5 - TRBV7-9
TGTGCCAGCCTAGACAGGGCTCGGGGCACCGGGGAGCTGTTTTTT CASLDRARGTGELFF - TRBJ2-2 TRBD1 TRBV28
TGTGCCAGCAGCCCACAAATAGGGGGCGTCGACTATGGCTACACCTTC CASSPQIGGVDYGYTF - TRBJ1-2 TRBD1 TRBV7-2
TGTGCCAGCAAGTGGGCGGGAACCGGGGAGCTGTTTTTT CASKWAGTGELFF - TRBJ2-2 - TRBV2
TGTGCCACCAGCAGAGGACAGGGAGTTGGTAACACCATATATTTT CATSRGQGVGNTIYF few TRBJ1-3 TRBD1 TRBV15